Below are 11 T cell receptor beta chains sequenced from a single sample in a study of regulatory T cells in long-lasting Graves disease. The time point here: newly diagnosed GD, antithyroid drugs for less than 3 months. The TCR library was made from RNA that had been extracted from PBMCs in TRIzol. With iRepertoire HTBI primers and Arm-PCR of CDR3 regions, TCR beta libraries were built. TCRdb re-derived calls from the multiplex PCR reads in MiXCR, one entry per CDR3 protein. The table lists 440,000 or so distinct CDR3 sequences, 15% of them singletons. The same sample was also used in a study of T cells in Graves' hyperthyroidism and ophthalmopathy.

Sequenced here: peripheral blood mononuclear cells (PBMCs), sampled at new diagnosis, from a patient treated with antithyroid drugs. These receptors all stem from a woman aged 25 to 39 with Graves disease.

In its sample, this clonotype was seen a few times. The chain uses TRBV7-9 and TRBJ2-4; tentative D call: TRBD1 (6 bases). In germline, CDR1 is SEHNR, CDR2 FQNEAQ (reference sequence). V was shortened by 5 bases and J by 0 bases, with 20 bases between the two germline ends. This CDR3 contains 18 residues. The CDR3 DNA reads TGTGCCAGCAGCCCACGCCCGGGACACCTTCTAGCCAAAAACATTCAGTACTTC. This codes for CASSPRPGHLLAKNIQYF.

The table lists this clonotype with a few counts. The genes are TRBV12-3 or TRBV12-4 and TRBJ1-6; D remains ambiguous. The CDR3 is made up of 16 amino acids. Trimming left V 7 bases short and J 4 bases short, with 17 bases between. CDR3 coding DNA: TGTGCCAGCACCGCCAATGCGGGCTTTTATAATTCACCCCTCCACTTT. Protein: CASTANAGFYNSPLHF.

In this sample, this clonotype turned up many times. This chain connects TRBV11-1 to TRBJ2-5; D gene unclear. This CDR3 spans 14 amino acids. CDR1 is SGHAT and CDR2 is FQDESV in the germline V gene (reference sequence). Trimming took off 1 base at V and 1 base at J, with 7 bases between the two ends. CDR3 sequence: CASSLVRTQETQYF. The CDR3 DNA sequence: TGTGCCAGCAGCTTAGTCCGGACCCAAGAGACCCAGTACTTC.

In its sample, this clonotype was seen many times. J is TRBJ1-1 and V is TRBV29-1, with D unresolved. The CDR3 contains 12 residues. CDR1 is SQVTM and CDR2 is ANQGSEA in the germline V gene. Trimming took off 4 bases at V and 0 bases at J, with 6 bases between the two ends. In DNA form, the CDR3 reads TGCAGCGTTGTAGTCATGAACACTGAAGCTTTCTTT. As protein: CSVVVMNTEAFF.

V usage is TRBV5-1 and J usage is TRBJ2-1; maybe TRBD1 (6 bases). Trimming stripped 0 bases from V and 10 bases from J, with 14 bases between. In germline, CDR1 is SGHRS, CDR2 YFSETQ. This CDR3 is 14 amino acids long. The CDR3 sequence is CASSLAKGVGEQFF. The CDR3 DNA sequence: TGCGCCAGCAGCTTGGCCAAGGGGGTAGGGGAGCAGTTCTTC. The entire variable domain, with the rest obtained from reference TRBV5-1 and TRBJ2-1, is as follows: KAGVTQTPRYLIKTRGQQVTLSCSPISGHRSVSWYQQTPGQGLQFLFEYFSETQRNKGNFPGRFSGRQFSNSRSEMNVSTLELGDSALYLCASSLAKGVGEQFFGPGTRLTVL.

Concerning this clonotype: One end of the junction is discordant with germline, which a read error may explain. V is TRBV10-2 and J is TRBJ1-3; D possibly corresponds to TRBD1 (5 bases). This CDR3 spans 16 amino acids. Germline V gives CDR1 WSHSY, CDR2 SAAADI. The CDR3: CASSYKGQTSGNTIYF. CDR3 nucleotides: TGTGCCAGCAGTTATAAGGGGCAAACATCTGGAAACACCATATATTTT.

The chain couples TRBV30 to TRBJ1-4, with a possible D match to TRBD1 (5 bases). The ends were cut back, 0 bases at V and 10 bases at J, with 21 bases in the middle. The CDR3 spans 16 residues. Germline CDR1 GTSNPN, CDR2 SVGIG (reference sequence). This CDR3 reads CAWSVPLGGRVVKLFF. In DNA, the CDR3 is TGTGCCTGGAGTGTACCTCTGGGGGGTCGAGTGGTAAAACTGTTTTTT.

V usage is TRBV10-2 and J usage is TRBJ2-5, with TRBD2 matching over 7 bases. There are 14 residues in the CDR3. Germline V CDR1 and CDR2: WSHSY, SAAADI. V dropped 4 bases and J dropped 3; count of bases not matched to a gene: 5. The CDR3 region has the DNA TGCGCCAGCAGTGGACTAGCTATGAAAGAGACCCAGTACTTC. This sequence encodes CASSGLAMKETQYF.

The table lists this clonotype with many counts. CDR3 region: CASSQGSSGGRETQYF. DNA of the CDR3: TGCGCCAGCAGCCAAGGGTCAAGCGGAGGGAGGGAGACCCAGTACTTC. The chain employs TRBV4-1 and TRBJ2-5, with a tentative D call TRBD2 (6 bases). CDR1 MGHRA and CDR2 YSYEKL come from the germline V gene. CDR3 length: 16 amino acids. Trimming took 1 base from V and 5 from J, leaving 17 bases between them.

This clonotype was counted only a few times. The DNA of the CDR3 is TGTGCCTGGAGTGTACCTTTTCCGGGGGGCAATGAGCAGTTCTTC. The encoded protein is CAWSVPFPGGNEQFF. The rearrangement links TRBV30 to TRBJ2-1, with 7 bases aligning to TRBD2. V was pared by 0 bases and J by 6 bases, with 8 bases of the junction left unmatched. This CDR3 has 15 residues. The germline V gene encodes CDR1 GTSNPN and CDR2 SVGIG (reference sequence).

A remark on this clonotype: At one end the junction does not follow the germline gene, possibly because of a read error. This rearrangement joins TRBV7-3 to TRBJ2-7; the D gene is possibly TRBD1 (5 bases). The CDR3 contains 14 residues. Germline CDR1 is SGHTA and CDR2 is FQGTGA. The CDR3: CASGLNPGNGEQYF. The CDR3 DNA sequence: TGTGCCAGCGGCTTAAATCCAGGGAACGGCGAGCAGTACTTC.